This T cell receptor (beta chain) was identified in a study of blood T cell repertoires in COVID-19. Study information: T cells, B-cell-depleted T cells, or PBMCs provided the cDNA or gDNA that served as material.

The CDR3 length is 14 residues. V shed 3 bases and J shed 5 bases, with 13 bases lying between them. Per the germline V gene, CDR1 is LNHNV and CDR2 is YYDKDF (reference sequence). This clone was counted a single time. In the original workflow: The assay estimated nucleated cells by amplifying reference gene primers. The assay was immunoSEQ multiplex PCR, and TCRdb's table has in-frame clones only and misses some. That table furnishes V, J and clone size, whereas the DNA furnished D and trimming. The table lists a few hundred thousand clones, about 68% of them singletons. This TCR was sampled from a woman older than 75 with acute or convalescent COVID-19. The sequenced material came from peripheral blood. V is TRBV15 and J is TRBJ2-5; possibly TRBD1 for D (5 bases). CDR3 in amino acids: CATSSWGLSETQYF. Here the CDR3 DNA reads TGTGCCACCAGCAGTTGGGGCCTGAGTGAGACCCAGTACTTC. The complete variable domain, with remaining parts taken from reference TRBV15 and TRBJ2-5, reads DAMVIQNPRYQVTQFGKPVTLSCSQTLNHNVMYWYQQKSSQAPKLLFHYYDKDFNNEADTPDNFQSRRPNTSFCFLDIRSPGLGDTAMYLCATSSWGLSETQYFGPGTRLLVL.